The entry that follows covers one T cell receptor (beta chain) sequence. Antigen specificity is unknown. CDR1 SGHVS and CDR2 FNYEAQ come from the germline V gene. The CDR3 covers 18 residues. V trimming: 2 bases; J trimming: 2 bases; junction bases outside the gene matches: 11. This sample is part of a study of T cell repertoires in cytomegalovirus infection. MiXCR, run by TCRdb on the reads, gives a single entry per CDR3 protein. This sample yields fewer than 650,000 distinct CDR3 sequences, of which around 40% are seen a single time; 48% belongs to the top ten. The chain combines TRBV7-6 with TRBJ2-5; TRBD2 agrees at 10 bases. This clonotype originated in a human donor in good health (CMV status not recorded). Some clones in this sample may be carry-over from other donors' samples. The sample here was cultured PBMCs, taken from culture after CMV antigen stimulation. In DNA, the CDR3 is TGTGCCAGCAGCTTATTGGTAGCGGGGGGCTCGTGGCAAGAGACCCAGTACTTC. Protein product: CASSLLVAGGSWQETQYF. The whole variable domain, filled in from reference TRBV7-6 and TRBJ2-5, reads GAGVSQSPRYKVTKRGQDVALRCDPISGHVSLYWYRQALGQGPEFLTYFNYEAQQDKSGLPNDRFSAERPEGSISTLTIQRTEQRDSAMYRCASSLLVAGGSWQETQYFGPGTRLLVL.